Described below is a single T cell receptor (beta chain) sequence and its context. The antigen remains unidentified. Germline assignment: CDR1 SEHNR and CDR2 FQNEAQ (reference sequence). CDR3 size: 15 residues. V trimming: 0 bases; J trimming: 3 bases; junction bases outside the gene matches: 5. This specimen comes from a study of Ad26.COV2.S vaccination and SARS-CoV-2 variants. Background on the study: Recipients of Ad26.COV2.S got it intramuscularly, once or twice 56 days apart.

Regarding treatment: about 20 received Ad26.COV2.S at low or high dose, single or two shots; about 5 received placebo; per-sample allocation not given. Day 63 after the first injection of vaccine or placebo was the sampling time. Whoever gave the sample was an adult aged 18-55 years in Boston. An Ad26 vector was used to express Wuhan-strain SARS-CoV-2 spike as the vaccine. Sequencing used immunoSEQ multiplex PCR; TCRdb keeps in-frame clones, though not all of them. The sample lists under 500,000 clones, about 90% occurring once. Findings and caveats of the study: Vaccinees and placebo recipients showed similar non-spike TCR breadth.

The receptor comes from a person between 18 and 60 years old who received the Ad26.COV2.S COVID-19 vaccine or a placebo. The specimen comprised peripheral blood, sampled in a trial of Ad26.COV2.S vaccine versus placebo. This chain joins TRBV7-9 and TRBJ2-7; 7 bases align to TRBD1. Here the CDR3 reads CASSLASGTDYEQYF. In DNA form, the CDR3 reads TGTGCCAGCAGCTTAGCCTCCGGGACAGACTACGAGCAGTACTTC.